Listed below are T cell receptor beta chains from one sample, sequenced in a study of blood T cells in healthy people across ages. Each CDR3 protein is one row after TCRdb ran MiXCR on the 5' RACE reads. The sample lists approximately 850,000 distinct CDR3 sequences, approximately 44% occurring once. What was sequenced was blood. Every receptor here comes from a man in his sixties in good health. The CDR3 runs from the conserved cysteine through the conserved F or W. Each record gives: J gene, D gene, clone size, V gene, CDR3 DNA, CDR3 protein. D genes are given only for firm matches. Expanded clones get a size class; other rows say once, few or many, or leave the size out.

j_call: TRBJ1-2; d_call: TRBD1; clone_size: .; v_call: TRBV4-1; cdr3_nt: TGCGCCGGCAGCATAGGACAGGGGGACTATGGCTACACCTTC; cdr3_aa: CAGSIGQGDYGYTF
j_call: TRBJ1-1; d_call: .; clone_size: .; v_call: TRBV5-1; cdr3_nt: TGCGCCAGCAGCTTGAGGGGGAACGCTGAAGCTTTCTTT; cdr3_aa: CASSLRGNAEAFF
j_call: TRBJ2-1; d_call: TRBD1; clone_size: .; v_call: TRBV3-1; cdr3_nt: TGTGCCAGCAGCCAAGATAAGGGGACAGGGAACTACAATGAGCAGTTCTTC; cdr3_aa: CASSQDKGTGNYNEQFF
j_call: TRBJ1-5; d_call: TRBD1; clone_size: .; v_call: TRBV10-3; cdr3_nt: TGTGCCACCGCGGACAGGTTGGTCAATCAGCCCCAGCATTTT; cdr3_aa: CATADRLVNQPQHF
j_call: TRBJ2-1; d_call: TRBD1; clone_size: .; v_call: TRBV29-1; cdr3_nt: TGCAGCGTTGAAGATCTAAAAGGCCGACAGGGCTACAATGAGCAGTTCTTC; cdr3_aa: CSVEDLKGRQGYNEQFF
j_call: TRBJ1-2; d_call: TRBD1; clone_size: .; v_call: TRBV7-9; cdr3_nt: TGTGCCAGCAGCACGGGGACAGGGGGCGGAAACTATGGCTACACCTTC; cdr3_aa: CASSTGTGGGNYGYTF
j_call: TRBJ1-6; d_call: .; clone_size: once; v_call: TRBV16; cdr3_nt: TGTGCCAGCAGCCACTTTACTGGGAATTCACCCCTCCACTTT; cdr3_aa: CASSHFTGNSPLHF
j_call: TRBJ1-4; d_call: .; clone_size: .; v_call: TRBV29-1; cdr3_nt: TGCGGCGTTGCGGAGGAATTGGACTCCTCTCCAGAAAAACTGTTTTTT; cdr3_aa: CGVAEELDSSPEKLFF
j_call: TRBJ2-6; d_call: .; clone_size: .; v_call: TRBV7-2; cdr3_nt: TGTGCCAGCAGCTCGTGGGACCCGGGGACCAACGTCCTGACTTTC; cdr3_aa: CASSSWDPGTNVLTF
j_call: TRBJ1-2; d_call: .; clone_size: .; v_call: TRBV25-1; cdr3_nt: TGTGCCAGCAGTGTTAAAGCTAACTATGGCTACACCTTC; cdr3_aa: CASSVKANYGYTF
j_call: TRBJ2-5; d_call: .; clone_size: .; v_call: TRBV9; cdr3_nt: TGTGCCAGCAGCAACAGGGATTGGGAGACCCAGTACTTC; cdr3_aa: CASSNRDWETQYF
j_call: TRBJ2-3; d_call: TRBD2; clone_size: few; v_call: TRBV5-1; cdr3_nt: TGCGCCAGCAGCCCGGGAGGTCGGACCACAGATACGCAGTATTTT; cdr3_aa: CASSPGGRTTDTQYF
j_call: TRBJ2-6; d_call: .; clone_size: .; v_call: TRBV4-3; cdr3_nt: TGCGCCAGCAGCCTTTACTACCGGGGCTCTGGGGCCAACGTCCTGACTTTC; cdr3_aa: CASSLYYRGSGANVLTF
j_call: TRBJ2-7; d_call: TRBD1; clone_size: .; v_call: TRBV4-1; cdr3_nt: TGCGCCAGCAGCCAAGTTCAGGGGGTCTACGAGCAGTACTTC; cdr3_aa: CASSQVQGVYEQYF
j_call: TRBJ2-2; d_call: .; clone_size: .; v_call: TRBV4-1; cdr3_nt: TGCGCCAGCAGCCAAGCCTCGGCGGGCGGGGAGCTGTTTTTT; cdr3_aa: CASSQASAGGELFF
j_call: TRBJ1-3; d_call: .; clone_size: .; v_call: TRBV6-5; cdr3_nt: TGTGCCAGCAGCTCACTGAGGCTTCCATCTTGGGACACCATATATTTT; cdr3_aa: CASSSLRLPSWDTIYF
j_call: TRBJ1-1; d_call: .; clone_size: few; v_call: TRBV24-1; cdr3_nt: TGTGCTGACCGAAAGAGTGAAGCTTTCTTT; cdr3_aa: CADRKSEAFF
j_call: TRBJ2-7; d_call: TRBD1; clone_size: few; v_call: TRBV30; cdr3_nt: TGTGCCTGGAGTGGGGACAGGGGCGTCTACGAGCAGTACTTC; cdr3_aa: CAWSGDRGVYEQYF
j_call: TRBJ1-2; d_call: .; clone_size: .; v_call: TRBV20-1; cdr3_nt: TGCAGTGCTAGTGTCTCCGCCTTGAACTATGGCTACACCTTC; cdr3_aa: CSASVSALNYGYTF
j_call: TRBJ1-4; d_call: .; clone_size: .; v_call: TRBV4-3; cdr3_nt: TGCGCCAGCAGCCAAGAAGGGAGTGGAACTAATGAAAAACTGTTTTTT; cdr3_aa: CASSQEGSGTNEKLFF
j_call: TRBJ1-1; d_call: .; clone_size: .; v_call: TRBV4-3; cdr3_nt: TGCGCCAGCAGCCAAGGTCTGGGGAGGGACACTGAAGCTTTCTTT; cdr3_aa: CASSQGLGRDTEAFF
j_call: TRBJ2-1; d_call: .; clone_size: .; v_call: TRBV12-3/TRBV12-4; cdr3_nt: TGTGCCAGCAGTTTAGACGGAACATTCAATGAGCAGTTCTTC; cdr3_aa: CASSLDGTFNEQFF
j_call: TRBJ2-1; d_call: TRBD2; clone_size: .; v_call: TRBV28; cdr3_nt: TGTGCCAGCAGAGGCGGGGGGCTCTACAATGAGCAGTTCTTC; cdr3_aa: CASRGGGLYNEQFF
j_call: TRBJ2-4; d_call: TRBD1; clone_size: .; v_call: TRBV30; cdr3_nt: TGTGCCTGGGGATCTTCAGGGGGTGGAAACATTCAGTACTTC; cdr3_aa: CAWGSSGGGNIQYF
j_call: TRBJ2-3; d_call: .; clone_size: few; v_call: TRBV29-1; cdr3_nt: TGCAGCGTTACTTCCACCGGGACCCCGCAACTCACAGATACGCAGTATTTT; cdr3_aa: CSVTSTGTPQLTDTQYF
j_call: TRBJ1-1; d_call: .; clone_size: few; v_call: TRBV7-2; cdr3_nt: TGTGCCAGCAGCCCCCCCGTTGGGTCTGAAGCTTTCTTT; cdr3_aa: CASSPPVGSEAFF
j_call: TRBJ2-1; d_call: TRBD2; clone_size: .; v_call: TRBV6-2/TRBV6-3; cdr3_nt: TGTGCCAGCAGTTACGTCAGATTTCGTAGCGGGAGCCCCTACAATGAGCAGTTCTTC; cdr3_aa: CASSYVRFRSGSPYNEQFF
j_call: TRBJ1-6; d_call: .; clone_size: .; v_call: TRBV4-1; cdr3_nt: TGCGCCAGCAGCCCAATAGACCGCCGTAATTCACCCCTCCACTTT; cdr3_aa: CASSPIDRRNSPLHF
j_call: TRBJ1-5; d_call: TRBD1; clone_size: few; v_call: TRBV5-1; cdr3_nt: TGCGCCAGCAGCCCCACGACAGGGGGCAGGGATCAGCCCCAGCATTTT; cdr3_aa: CASSPTTGGRDQPQHF
j_call: TRBJ1-2; d_call: .; clone_size: .; v_call: TRBV2; cdr3_nt: TGTGCCAGCAGTGGAGCACGGACGGCTGGCTACACCTTC; cdr3_aa: CASSGARTAGYTF
j_call: TRBJ2-1; d_call: TRBD1; clone_size: few; v_call: TRBV20-1; cdr3_nt: TGCAGTGCTAGACGAAACAGGGGGATCACCTCAGCATTGTTCTTC; cdr3_aa: CSARRNRGITSALFF
j_call: TRBJ1-1; d_call: .; clone_size: once; v_call: TRBV11-2; cdr3_nt: TGTGCCAGCAGCTGGGGGAGCGAGAACACTGAAGCTTTCTTT; cdr3_aa: CASSWGSENTEAFF
j_call: TRBJ2-7; d_call: .; clone_size: few; v_call: TRBV7-9; cdr3_nt: TGTGCCAGCAGCTTAGTCGGCCACTCCTACGAGCAGTACTTC; cdr3_aa: CASSLVGHSYEQYF
j_call: TRBJ1-1; d_call: .; clone_size: .; v_call: TRBV2; cdr3_nt: TGTGCCAGCAGGGTGACAGGAGCGAACACTGAAGCTTTCTTT; cdr3_aa: CASRVTGANTEAFF
j_call: TRBJ2-7; d_call: TRBD1; clone_size: many; v_call: TRBV29-1; cdr3_nt: TGCAGCGTTACTGGGACAGACAATTCCTACGAGCAGTACTTC; cdr3_aa: CSVTGTDNSYEQYF
j_call: TRBJ2-1; d_call: .; clone_size: .; v_call: TRBV12-3/TRBV12-4; cdr3_nt: TGTGCCAGCAGGCATCCCTCCTACAATGAGCAGTTCTTC; cdr3_aa: CASRHPSYNEQFF
j_call: TRBJ1-2; d_call: .; clone_size: .; v_call: TRBV5-5; cdr3_nt: TGTGCCAGCAGCTTGGATGGGAGTTCTGGCTATGGCTACACCTTC; cdr3_aa: CASSLDGSSGYGYTF
j_call: TRBJ2-7; d_call: .; clone_size: many; v_call: TRBV5-1; cdr3_nt: TGTGCCAGCAGCTTAGGGCAGGGAAGGTCCTACGAGCAGTACTTC; cdr3_aa: CASSLGQGRSYEQYF
j_call: TRBJ2-1; d_call: .; clone_size: few; v_call: TRBV3-1; cdr3_nt: TGTGCCAGCAGCCAAGATCCGTGGGACTCCTACAATGAGCAGTTCTTC; cdr3_aa: CASSQDPWDSYNEQFF
j_call: TRBJ2-1; d_call: TRBD2; clone_size: .; v_call: TRBV25-1; cdr3_nt: TGTGCCAGCAGTGAATATACTAGCGGGGGGATATACAATGAGCAGTTCTTC; cdr3_aa: CASSEYTSGGIYNEQFF
j_call: TRBJ2-7; d_call: .; clone_size: few; v_call: TRBV7-2; cdr3_nt: TGTGCCAGCAGCTTAGCGTGGACGGCGGACTACGAGCAGTACTTC; cdr3_aa: CASSLAWTADYEQYF